This TCR beta chain was recovered during a study of cytomegalovirus exposure and HLA in healthy donors. Study as a whole: In a previous analysis, 95 million to 130 million unique TCR beta sequences were found from approximately 180 million T cells.

General study findings and limits: The authors confirmed in vitro that three CMV-associated chains were specific for CMV antigens. Sequencing artifact likely explains a cluster of highly shared sequence variants.

CDR1 SGHRS and CDR2 YFSETQ come from the germline V gene. The ends were cut back, 4 bases at V and 5 bases at J, with 15 bases in the middle. This CDR3 region has 14 residues. In the case of this clone: No antigen is known for it.

The study ran its PCR with 60 Vbeta and 13 Jbeta primers. Assay used: immunoSEQ multiplex PCR; TCRdb lists only in-frame clones, some missing. The sample yields about 130,000 clones, about 80% seen once. This chain uses TRBV5-1 with TRBJ1-1; tentatively, D is TRBD1 (5 bases). The material sequenced was PBMCs. The sequence derives from a man aged 30 to 39 in good health and CMV-seropositive. The CDR3 protein is CASSPGRGKTEAFF. DNA for the CDR3: TGCGCCAGCAGCCCCGGCCGGGGGAAGACTGAAGCTTTCTTT.